One and the same sample provided the 10 T cell receptor beta chains below, sequenced in a study of T cells in localized non-small cell lung cancer. This table comes from immunoSEQ multiplex PCR, and its TCRdb copy is limited to in-frame clones, with some not included. Of around 31,000 clones listed, approximately 91% were seen once; the top ten hold roughly 2.9%. The sequences come from peripheral blood, collected before any cancer treatment. The receptors derive from a female donor over 55 with stage I lung adenocarcinoma.

The J gene is TRBJ2-7, the V gene TRBV30; TRBD1 matches 7 bases. The ends lost 0 bases at V and 12 bases at J; junction bases unmatched: 5. The CDR3 runs 11 residues. CDR1 and CDR2 (germline): GTSNPN, SVGIG (reference sequence). CDR3 region: CAWSVSDRAYF. CDR3 sequence (DNA): TGTGCCTGGAGTGTATCCGACAGGGCGTACTTC.

Notes on this clone: Within the sample, other DNA sequences also encode this same CDR3. V gene TRBV5-4 combines with J gene TRBJ2-7; 13 bases agree with TRBD2. V shed 4 bases and J 2 bases; nucleotides not matched to a gene: 3. Looked up from germline, CDR1 is SGHNT and CDR2 is YYREEE (reference sequence). CDR3 size: 15 residues. The CDR3 DNA reads TGTGCCAGCAGCCCCGGGACTAGCGGGACCTACGAGCAGTACTTC. This codes for CASSPGTSGTYEQYF.

The genes are TRBV21-1 and TRBJ1-1. TRBV21-1 has pseudogene status. This CDR3 region has 15 residues. The CDR3 region has the DNA TGTGCCAGCAGAAGTAGGTTAGCAATTCGCACTGAAGCTTTCTTT. Its translation is CASRSRLAIRTEAFF.

This clone has more than one count but fewer than ten. The J gene is TRBJ1-1, the V gene TRBV7-9; D call uncertain. Per the germline V gene, CDR1 is SEHNR and CDR2 is FQNEAQ (reference sequence). Trimming left V 0 bases short and J 0 bases short, with 5 bases between. The CDR3 loop spans 14 amino acids. CDR3 region: CASSLARLNTEAFF. DNA of the CDR3: TGTGCCAGCAGCTTAGCCAGGTTGAACACTGAAGCTTTCTTT.

The rearrangement joins TRBV18 to TRBJ2-2; D possibly uses TRBD1 or TRBD2 (5 bases each). Germline lookup yields CDR1 KGHSH and CDR2 LQKENI. This CDR3 is 14 amino acids long. The germline V and J ends were trimmed by 4 bases and 3 bases, with 9 bases remaining between them. CDR3 sequence: CASSQGRDTGELFF. As DNA, the CDR3 is TGTGCCAGCTCACAGGGGCGGGACACCGGGGAGCTGTTTTTT.

This rearrangement joins TRBV18 to TRBJ2-7; the D is unclear. The CDR3 has 15 amino acids. V was shortened by 0 bases and J by 0 bases, with 9 bases between the two germline ends. Germline assignment: CDR1 KGHSH and CDR2 LQKENI. The CDR3 DNA is TGTGCCAGCTCACCACCGACGGCCAGCTCCTACGAGCAGTACTTC. Translation: CASSPPTASSYEQYF.

This clone was counted a few times. V and J are TRBV12-5 and TRBJ2-6; 10 bases align to TRBD2. Losses at the gene ends were 2 bases for V and 0 bases for J; bases not matched to a gene: 10. The CDR3 covers 20 residues. Germline loops: CDR1 LGHNT, CDR2 FRNRAP. The CDR3, as DNA: TGTGCTAGTGGTTTGCCCCTCCTAGCGGGGGCCTTCTCTGGGGCCAACGTCCTGACTTTC. This gives the protein CASGLPLLAGAFSGANVLTF.

The chain combines TRBV28 with TRBJ2-3; maybe TRBD2 (6 bases). The V end lost 3 bases, the J end lost 0 bases, and 10 bases lay between the germline ends. The CDR3 runs to 15 residues. CDR1 MDHEN and CDR2 SYDVKM come from the germline V gene. CDR3: CASSLIGGSTDTQYF. The CDR3 DNA sequence: TGTGCCAGCAGTTTGATCGGGGGTAGCACAGATACGCAGTATTTT.

This chain connects TRBV4-2 to TRBJ2-3; possibly TRBD2 for D (5 bases). CDR3 length: 15 residues. Germline values: CDR1 LGHNA, CDR2 YNFKEQ. With 1 base removed from V and 2 bases from J, the gap between germline ends came to 10 bases. CDR3 nucleotides: TGTGCCAGCAGCCAAGGTAATAGCGTCACAGATACGCAGTATTTT. This codes for CASSQGNSVTDTQYF.

This chain joins TRBV30 and TRBJ1-2; D is ambiguous. Germline V lookup: CDR1 GTSNPN, CDR2 SVGIG (reference sequence). The CDR3 is 15 amino acids. With 4 bases removed from V and 2 bases from J, the gap between germline ends came to 17 bases. For the CDR3, the DNA is TGTGCCTGGACCTTCACGGGGATCTTCAACTATGGCTACACCTTC. It codes for CAWTFTGIFNYGYTF.